The text below deals with one T cell receptor beta chain. What it binds is not known. A universal primer site and UMIs were added as TCR cDNA was made by 5'RACE template switching. TCRdb used MiXCR to reprocess the 5' RACE reads, holding one entry per CDR3 protein. Of some 500,000 distinct CDR3 sequences listed, around an eighth are singletons. This sample was taken from a study of T cells after yellow fever vaccination. Overall study context: Libraries from low-cell-number fractions were prepared with the SMART-Seq v4 Ultra Low Input RNA kit.

The V gene lost 3 bases and the J gene lost 0 bases, with 10 bases spanning the gap. The CDR3 covers 16 residues. Germline V gives CDR1 SGHRS, CDR2 YFSETQ. Study-wide findings and caveats: High-abundance clonotypes from the bulk population could contaminate FACS-sorted repertoires.

The source was PBMCs, collected on the day of the yellow fever booster vaccination. This sequence originates from a man aged 25 to 40 who received the YFV17D yellow fever vaccine. The rearrangement joins TRBV5-1 to TRBJ2-6; tentatively, D is TRBD1 (5 bases). CDR3 protein: CASSSPDSSGANVLTF. The CDR3, as DNA: TGCGCCAGCAGCTCCCCCGACAGCTCTGGGGCCAACGTCCTGACTTTC.